The 27 T cell receptor beta chains below come from one sample, sequenced in a study of CD8+CD57+ T cells in acquired aplastic anemia. Previously, flow cytometry had revealed CD8+CD57+ cell expansion in the patients chosen for sequencing. TCR beta VDJ and CDR3 were profiled, and genomic DNA was the template. MiXCR, run by TCRdb on the reads, gives a single entry per CDR3 protein. The table shows roughly 280,000 distinct CDR3 sequences, with under 60% occurring only once. Sequenced sample: sorted CD4+, CD8+, or CD8+CD57+ T cells (not recorded which) from PBMCs. These receptors all come from a human donor with aplastic anemia.

This sequence joins TRBV7-3 and TRBJ2-1; 9 bases map to TRBD2. Germline values: CDR1 SGHTA, CDR2 FQGTGA. The CDR3 is made up of 19 amino acids. V lost 0 bases, J lost 3 bases, and 12 bases stayed unmatched. The CDR3 loop reads CASSLTFGGGASHYNEQFF. CDR3 in DNA: TGTGCCAGCAGCTTAACGTTTGGCGGGGGGGCTTCTCACTACAATGAGCAGTTCTTC. The complete variable domain, with remaining parts taken from reference TRBV7-3 and TRBJ2-1, reads GAGVSQTPSNKVTEKGKYVELRCDPISGHTALYWYRQSLGQGPEFLIYFQGTGAADDSGLPNDRFFAVRPEGSVSTLKIQRTERGDSAVYLCASSLTFGGGASHYNEQFFGPGTRLTVL.

This sequence joins TRBV10-3 and TRBJ1-2; no definite D call. From germline, CDR1 is ENHRY and CDR2 SYGVKD. V dropped 3 bases and J dropped 4 bases, with 15 bases sitting between them. The CDR3 has 15 amino acids. CDR3 sequence reads: CAISDPVEYLYGYTF. The CDR3 region has the DNA TGTGCCATCAGTGACCCGGTGGAGTATCTCTATGGCTACACCTTC.

To note about this clonotype: It may be a read error: a sequence one base away is much more abundant. V and J are TRBV3-1 and TRBJ2-5, with 12 bases that match TRBD2. This CDR3 is 17 amino acids long. CDR1 is LGHDT, CDR2 YNNKEL, per germline (reference sequence). Written as DNA, the CDR3 is TGTGTCAGCAACCCGGGGGGGACTAGCGGGTCTCAAGAGACCCAGTACTTC. Amino acid sequence: CVSNPGGTSGSQETQYF.

The sample holds many counts of this clonotype. This chain uses TRBV12-3 or TRBV12-4 with TRBJ2-2; possibly TRBD1 for D (5 bases). Trimming took off 2 bases at V and 1 base at J, with 8 bases between the two ends. The CDR3 extends over 15 amino acids. The CDR3 nucleotides are TGTGCCAGCAGTTTAAGGCAGGGGAACACCGGGGAGCTGTTTTTT. Encoded protein: CASSLRQGNTGELFF.

The sample holds one count of this clonotype. The chain carries TRBV20-1 and TRBJ2-1; either TRBD1 or TRBD2 may supply D (5 bases each). Trimming took off 6 bases at V and 10 bases at J, with 25 bases between the two ends. The CDR3 consists of 15 residues. Germline lookup yields CDR1 DFQATT and CDR2 SNEGSKA (reference sequence). The CDR3 sequence: CSASKGTFGSGEQFF. CDR3 DNA sequence: TGCAGTGCGTCAAAAGGGACCTTCGGGTCTGGAGAGCAGTTCTTC.

The rearrangement links TRBV7-9 to TRBJ2-3; 15 nucleotides align to TRBD2. V lost 5 bases to trimming and J lost 1 base; unmatched junction nucleotides: 10. The V gene's germline CDR1 is SEHNR and CDR2 FQNEAQ (reference sequence). The CDR3 runs to 19 residues. The CDR3 DNA sequence: TGTGCCAGCAGCGAAGGACTAGCGGGAGGGTGGGATGGCACAGATACGCAGTATTTT. It is translated as CASSEGLAGGWDGTDTQYF.

In this sample, this clonotype turned up many times. The chain joins TRBV10-1 to TRBJ2-3; TRBD1 matches 9 bases. V lost 6 bases and J lost 4; bases outside the gene matches: 14. Germline V CDR1 and CDR2: WNHNN, SYGVQD (reference sequence). CDR3 length: 17 amino acids. CDR3 sequence reads: CASSPNPGQGISDTQYF. DNA of the CDR3: TGCGCCAGCAGCCCAAATCCGGGACAGGGAATTTCAGATACGCAGTATTTT.

This clonotype has ten or more counts. The chain uses TRBV19 and TRBJ2-7; 8 nucleotides line up with TRBD2. The CDR3 extends over 15 amino acids. V lost 3 bases and J lost 2; bases outside the gene matches: 6. Looked up from germline, CDR1 is LNHDA and CDR2 is SQIVND (reference sequence). The CDR3 loop is CASSIETSGPYEQYF. CDR3 DNA: TGTGCCAGTAGTATCGAAACTAGCGGCCCCTACGAGCAGTACTTC.

The chain recombines TRBV24-1 with TRBJ2-1; 7 bases are shared with TRBD2. V gave up 4 bases and J gave up 1 base; unmatched junction bases: 12. CDR1 and CDR2 from the germline V gene are KGHDR and SFDVKD. This CDR3 region has 18 residues. CDR3 nucleotides: TGTGCCACCAGTGAGGGCAGGGAGGGGTTCAGATCCTACAATGAGCAGTTCTTC. It encodes CATSEGREGFRSYNEQFF.

V gene TRBV9 combines with J gene TRBJ1-1; D gene ambiguous. V lost 4 bases and J lost 7, with 11 bases in between. This CDR3 is 12 amino acids long. CDR1 is SGDLS and CDR2 is YYNGEE in the germline V gene. The CDR3 DNA follows: TGTGCCAGCAGCTTGATCCTCAATGAAGCTTTCTTT. It yields the protein CASSLILNEAFF.

This chain connects TRBV7-2 to TRBJ1-4; D gene ambiguous. V lost 5 bases, J lost 8 bases, and 15 bases lay in between. The CDR3 contains 14 residues. Germline values: CDR1 SGHTA, CDR2 FQGNSA. In nucleotides, the CDR3 is TGTGCCAGCAGCCCCGGACCCCGACGGGAAAAACTGTTTTTT. Translated: CASSPGPRREKLFF.

This clonotype has a handful of counts. The junction and the germline gene differ at one end; a read error may be behind it. The rearrangement uses TRBV5-1 and TRBJ2-7, with 8 bases lining up with TRBD1. This CDR3 has 14 residues. The V gene's germline CDR1 is SGHRS and CDR2 YFSETQ. CDR3 sequence reads: CASSIGQGKYEQYF. The CDR3 bases are TGTGCCAGCAGCATCGGACAGGGCAAGTACGAGCAGTACTTC. Full variable domain (rest looked up from reference TRBV5-1 and TRBJ2-7): KAGVTQTPRYLIKTRGQQVTLSCSPISGHRSVSWYQQTPGQGLQFLFEYFSETQRNKGNFPGRFSGRQFSNSRSEMNVSTLELGDSALYLCASSIGQGKYEQYFGPGTRLTVT.

V gene TRBV7-6 combines with J gene TRBJ2-1; D gene unclear. Trimming removed 0 bases at V and 10 bases at J, with 13 bases between. CDR3 length: 14 residues. The germline gives CDR1 SGHVS, CDR2 FNYEAQ. The CDR3 loop reads CASSLATARGEQFF. The CDR3 DNA sequence: TGTGCCAGCAGCTTAGCTACGGCTAGAGGCGAGCAGTTCTTC.

J is TRBJ1-1 and V is TRBV5-6, with D tentatively TRBD1 (6 bases). This CDR3 contains 15 residues. The V gene's germline CDR1 is SGHDT and CDR2 YYEEEE. V lost 2 bases and J lost 0, with 11 bases in between. The CDR3 DNA reads as TGTGCCAGCAGCTTCGGACAGAGTGTGAACACTGAAGCTTTCTTT. It encodes CASSFGQSVNTEAFF.

This clonotype has a count of ten or more. V and J are TRBV24-1 and TRBJ2-6, with 9 positions matching TRBD1. The CDR3 is 18 amino acids. Germline CDR1 is KGHDR and CDR2 is SFDVKD. After removal of 3 bases from V and 4 bases from J, the junction contained 9 bases not matched to a gene. The CDR3 DNA is TGTGCCACCAGTGATCCTCCGGGACAGGGTATGGGGGCCAACGTCCTGACTTTC. Translated, it gives CATSDPPGQGMGANVLTF.

This chain uses TRBV7-9 with TRBJ2-1, with 13 bases aligning to TRBD2. The CDR3 has 15 residues. In germline, CDR1 is SEHNR, CDR2 FQNEAQ (reference sequence). After removal of 4 bases from V and 6 bases from J, the junction contained 3 bases not matched to a gene. This CDR3 reads CASSWTSGGPNEQFF. CDR3 DNA sequence: TGTGCCAGCAGCTGGACTAGCGGGGGCCCCAATGAGCAGTTCTTC.

The V call is TRBV24-1, the J call TRBJ2-3, with unresolved D. The germline gives CDR1 KGHDR, CDR2 SFDVKD. V was clipped by 5 bases and J by 6 bases, with 11 bases between them. The CDR3 spans 13 residues. In DNA, the CDR3 is TGTGCCACCAGTGGGGTAGGTAAGGATACGCAGTATTTT. Amino acids: CATSGVGKDTQYF.

V usage is TRBV7-2 and J usage is TRBJ2-3, with D possibly matching TRBD2 (7 bases). V shed 1 base and J shed 0 bases, with 17 bases lying between them. The CDR3 loop spans 18 amino acids. The V gene's germline CDR1 is SGHTA and CDR2 FQGNSA. The CDR3 spells CASSLDGSGRGSTDTQYF. Written as DNA, the CDR3 is TGTGCCAGCAGCTTAGATGGGTCAGGGAGGGGGAGCACAGATACGCAGTATTTT. Full variable domain (outside the CDR3, taken from reference TRBV7-2 and TRBJ2-3): GAGVSQSPSNKVTEKGKDVELRCDPISGHTALYWYRQSLGQGLEFLIYFQGNSAPDKSGLPSDRFSAERTGGSVSTLTIQRTQQEDSAVYLCASSLDGSGRGSTDTQYFGPGTRLTVL.

This clonotype has ten or more counts. This chain uses TRBV2 with TRBJ1-2; 7 nucleotides align to TRBD1. Germline CDR1 SNHLY, CDR2 FYNNEI. J was trimmed by 5 bases and V by 8 bases; bases with no gene match: 11. There are 14 residues in the CDR3. Here the CDR3 reads CASGDSLGIYGYTF. For the CDR3, the DNA is TGTGCCAGCGGGGACAGCTTGGGGATTTATGGCTACACCTTC.

This chain connects TRBV20-1 to TRBJ2-3; D is possibly TRBD2 (6 bases). V dropped 5 bases and J dropped 5 bases, with 11 bases sitting between them. Germline values: CDR1 DFQATT, CDR2 SNEGSKA (reference sequence). The CDR3 has 12 amino acids. The CDR3 is CSAHGGQDTQYF. The CDR3 DNA sequence: TGCAGTGCTCACGGGGGTCAAGATACGCAGTATTTT.

Ten or more counts support this clonotype. The V and J genes are TRBV5-1 and TRBJ2-7; 7 bases match TRBD2. The CDR3 consists of 16 residues. V was clipped by 4 bases and J by 0 bases; unmatched bases: 10. Germline values: CDR1 SGHRS, CDR2 YFSETQ. DNA of the CDR3: TGCGCCAGCAGCGAGGTCTCCAGCGGGGACTCCTACGAGCAGTACTTC. Translated: CASSEVSSGDSYEQYF.

The chain employs TRBV27 and TRBJ2-7; 7 nucleotides line up with TRBD1. This CDR3 region has 14 residues. CDR1 is MNHEY and CDR2 is SMNVEV in the germline V gene (reference sequence). J was trimmed by 4 bases and V by 3 bases; bases with no gene match: 6. DNA for the CDR3: TGTGCCAGCAGTTTGTCCAGGGGGTGGTACGAGCAGTACTTC. Its protein is CASSLSRGWYEQYF.

Many counts were recorded for this clonotype. This chain links TRBV6-6 with TRBJ2-7, with D tentatively TRBD2 (6 bases). The CDR3 runs to 17 residues. Per the germline V gene, CDR1 is MNHNY and CDR2 is SVGAGI (reference sequence). Trimming stripped 2 bases from V and 0 bases from J, with 17 bases between. The CDR3 reads CASSYGAGRQSSYEQYF. In DNA form, the CDR3 reads TGTGCCAGCAGTTACGGGGCGGGACGCCAGAGCTCCTACGAGCAGTACTTC.

This rearrangement joins TRBV29-1 to TRBJ1-1, with 7 bases that match TRBD1. This CDR3 comprises 13 residues. Losses at the gene ends were 6 bases for V and 4 bases for J; bases not matched to a gene: 8. CDR1 and CDR2 (germline): SQVTM, ANQGSEA. The CDR3: CSVPPGGVTEAFF. The CDR3 region has the DNA TGCAGCGTCCCTCCAGGGGGAGTCACTGAAGCTTTCTTT. Combining the CDR3 with reference TRBV29-1 and TRBJ1-1 gives the whole variable domain SAVISQKPSRDICQRGTSLTIQCQVDSQVTMMFWYRQQPGQSLTLIATANQGSEATYESGFVIDKFPISRPNLTFSTLTVSNMSPEDSSIYLCSVPPGGVTEAFFGQGTRLTVV.

The CDR3 DNA follows: TGTGCCAGCAGCTTGAGCGGATATAATTCACCCCTCCACTTT. Translation: CASSLSGYNSPLHF. This chain connects TRBV9 to TRBJ1-6; D gene uncertain. Germline CDR1 reads SGDLS; CDR2 reads YYNGEE. With 4 bases removed from V and 4 bases from J, the gap between germline ends came to 9 bases. This CDR3 comprises 14 residues.

V gene TRBV19 combines with J gene TRBJ1-6; TRBD1 might be the D (6 bases). The V and J ends lost 7 bases and 7 bases respectively, with 17 bases between them. The CDR3 is 15 amino acids. CDR1 is LNHDA and CDR2 is SQIVND in the germline V gene (reference sequence). The CDR3 loop is CASTPMGQRNSPLHF. CDR3 DNA: TGTGCCAGTACCCCAATGGGACAAAGGAATTCACCCCTCCACTTT.

This chain connects TRBV29-1 to TRBJ2-2, with TRBD2 matching over 7 bases. The trim removed 8 bases at V and 6 bases at J, leaving 9 bases unmatched. CDR1 and CDR2 from the germline V gene are SQVTM and ANQGSEA. The CDR3 extends over 13 amino acids. The CDR3 coding sequence is TGCAGCTTGGGAGGGGTTGCCGCCGGGGAGCTGTTTTTT. Amino acids: CSLGGVAAGELFF.